This TCR beta chain was profiled in a study of blood T cells in healthy people across ages. Notes on this clonotype: An end of the junction differs from the germline gene, which may be a read error.

Donors gave around 10 milliliters of peripheral blood apiece. Through a sample-barcoded 5' primer and a J-beta primer mix, a second PCR was run for about 6 to 11 cycles. MiXCR, applied by TCRdb to the 5' RACE reads, yields one record per CDR3 protein. The sample includes 850,000 or so distinct CDR3 sequences, more than 25% seen only once; the top ten take roughly 17%. CDR3 length equals 14 residues. Germline-derived CDR1 and CDR2 are LGHDT and YNNKEL (reference sequence). The J gene is TRBJ2-1, the V gene TRBV3-1; D perhaps matches TRBD1 (5 bases). The clonotype was recovered from an elderly woman in good health. Sequenced: blood. CDR3 protein: CTSSQDPGRHEQFF. The DNA of the CDR3 is TGTACCAGCAGCCAAGATCCAGGGCGGCATGAGCAGTTCTTC.